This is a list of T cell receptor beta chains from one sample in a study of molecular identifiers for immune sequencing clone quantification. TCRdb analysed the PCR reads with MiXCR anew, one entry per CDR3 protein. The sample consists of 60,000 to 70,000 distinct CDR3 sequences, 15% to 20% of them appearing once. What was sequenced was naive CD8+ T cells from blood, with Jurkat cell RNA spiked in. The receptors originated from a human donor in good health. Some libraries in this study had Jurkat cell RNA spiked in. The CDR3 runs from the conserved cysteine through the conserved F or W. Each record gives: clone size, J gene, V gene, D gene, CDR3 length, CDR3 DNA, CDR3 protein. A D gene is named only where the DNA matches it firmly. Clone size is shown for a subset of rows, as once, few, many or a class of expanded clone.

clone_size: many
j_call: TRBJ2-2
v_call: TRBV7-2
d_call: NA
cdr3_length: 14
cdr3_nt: TGTGCCAGCAGCTTTACAAGGGCCCCCGGGGAGCTGTTTTTT
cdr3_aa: CASSFTRAPGELFF

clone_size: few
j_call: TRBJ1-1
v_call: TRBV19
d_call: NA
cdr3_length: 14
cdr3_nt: TGTGCCAGTAGCCACCCGACACCGAACACTGAAGCTTTCTTT
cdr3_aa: CASSHPTPNTEAFF

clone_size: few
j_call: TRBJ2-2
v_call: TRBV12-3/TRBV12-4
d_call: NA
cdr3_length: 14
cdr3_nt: TGTGCCAGCAGTTTGGTGGCGGGAAGCGGGGAGCTGTTTTTT
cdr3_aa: CASSLVAGSGELFF

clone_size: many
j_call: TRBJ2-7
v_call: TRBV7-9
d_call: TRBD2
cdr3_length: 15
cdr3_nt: TGTGCCAGCAGCCCCACTAGCGGAAGAACCTACGAGCAGTACTTC
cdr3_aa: CASSPTSGRTYEQYF

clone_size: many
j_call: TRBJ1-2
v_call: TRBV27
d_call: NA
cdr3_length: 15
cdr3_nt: TGTGCCAGCAGTTCTTTGCCGGGACAAATCTATGGCTACACCTTC
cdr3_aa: CASSSLPGQIYGYTF

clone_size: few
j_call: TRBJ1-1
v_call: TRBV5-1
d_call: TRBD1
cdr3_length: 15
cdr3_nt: TGCGCCAGCAGCTTTACAGGGGGCGTAAGGGCTGAAGCTTTCTTT
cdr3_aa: CASSFTGGVRAEAFF

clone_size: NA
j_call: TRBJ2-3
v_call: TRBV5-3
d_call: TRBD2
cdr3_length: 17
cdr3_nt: TGTGCCAGCAGCTTGGCACTAGCGGGCCCCCTCACAGATACGCGGTATTTT
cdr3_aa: CASSLALAGPLTDTRYF

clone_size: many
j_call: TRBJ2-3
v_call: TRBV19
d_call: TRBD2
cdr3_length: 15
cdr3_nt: TGTGCCAGTAGTATCCTAGCGGGAGGGCCGGATACGCAGTATTTT
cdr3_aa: CASSILAGGPDTQYF

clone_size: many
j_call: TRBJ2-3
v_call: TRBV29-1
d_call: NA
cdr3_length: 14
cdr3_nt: TGCAGCGTTGAAAACGGGCAGGGTCCAGATACGCAGTATTTT
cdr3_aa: CSVENGQGPDTQYF

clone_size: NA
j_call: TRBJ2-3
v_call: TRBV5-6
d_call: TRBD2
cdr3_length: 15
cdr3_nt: TGTGCCAGCAGCCTAGCGGGGGGGCCCACAGATACGCAGTATTTT
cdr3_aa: CASSLAGGPTDTQYF

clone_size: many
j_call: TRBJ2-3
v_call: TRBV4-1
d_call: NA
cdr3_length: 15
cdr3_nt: TGCGCCAGCAGCCTTGCTGGGCGAGCTGGGGATACGCAGTATTTT
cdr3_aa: CASSLAGRAGDTQYF

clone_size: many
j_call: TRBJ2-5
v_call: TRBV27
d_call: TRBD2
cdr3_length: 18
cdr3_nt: TGTGCCAGCAGCTACCATACTAGCGGTTCCTACCCCCAAGAGACCCAGTACTTC
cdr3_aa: CASSYHTSGSYPQETQYF

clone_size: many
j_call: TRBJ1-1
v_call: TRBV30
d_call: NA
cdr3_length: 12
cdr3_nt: TGTGCCTGGAGTCCAGGGGCCCCTGAAGCTTTCTTT
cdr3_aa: CAWSPGAPEAFF

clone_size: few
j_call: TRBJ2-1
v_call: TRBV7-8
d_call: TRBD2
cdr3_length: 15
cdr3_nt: TGTGCCAGCAGCTTAGTTAGCGGGAGTGGCAATGAGCAGTTCTTC
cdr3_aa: CASSLVSGSGNEQFF

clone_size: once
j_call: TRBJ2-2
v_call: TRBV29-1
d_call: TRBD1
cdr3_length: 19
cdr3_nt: TGCAGCGTTGACGGTGAAGGCAGGGGGCGCGAGGGGAACGCCGGGGAGCCGTTTTTT
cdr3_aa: CSVDGEGRGREGNAGEPFF

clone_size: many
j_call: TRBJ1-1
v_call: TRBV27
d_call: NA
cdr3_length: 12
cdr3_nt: TGTGCCAGCAGTTTATTGAGAGGGGAAGCTTTCTTT
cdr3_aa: CASSLLRGEAFF

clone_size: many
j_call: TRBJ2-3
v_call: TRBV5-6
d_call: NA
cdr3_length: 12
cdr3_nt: TGTGCCAGCAGCTTTAGTGTAGATACGCAGTATTTT
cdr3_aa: CASSFSVDTQYF

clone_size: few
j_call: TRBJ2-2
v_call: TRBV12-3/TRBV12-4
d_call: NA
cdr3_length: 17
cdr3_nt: TGTGCCAGCAGTCAAGGGGTCGCGGGACCGAACACCGGGGAGCTGTTTTTT
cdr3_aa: CASSQGVAGPNTGELFF

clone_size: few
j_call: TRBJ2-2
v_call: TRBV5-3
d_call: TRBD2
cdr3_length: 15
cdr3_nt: TGTGCCAGCAGCTTGGGGACTAGCGGCGCCGGGGAGCTGTTTTTT
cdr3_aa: CASSLGTSGAGELFF

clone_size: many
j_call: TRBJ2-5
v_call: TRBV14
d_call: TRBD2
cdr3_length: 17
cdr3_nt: TGTGCCAGCAGCCAATTCTATCTAGCGGGATTTCAAGAGACCCAGTACTTC
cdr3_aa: CASSQFYLAGFQETQYF

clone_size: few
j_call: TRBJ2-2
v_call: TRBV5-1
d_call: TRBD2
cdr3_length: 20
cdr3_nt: TGCGCCAGCAGCTTGGCTCGGACTAGCGGGAGGCCCCCGGTCACCGGGGAGCTGTTTTTT
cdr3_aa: CASSLARTSGRPPVTGELFF

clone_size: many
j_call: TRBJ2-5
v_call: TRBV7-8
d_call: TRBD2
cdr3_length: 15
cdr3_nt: TGTGCCAGCAGCTTAGCGAGGACTAGCAGAGAGACCCAGTACTTC
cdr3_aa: CASSLARTSRETQYF

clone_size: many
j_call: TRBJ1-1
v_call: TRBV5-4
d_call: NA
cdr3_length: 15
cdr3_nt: TGTGCCAGCAGCTCGCTACAGGGCATGAACACTGAAGCTTTCTTT
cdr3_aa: CASSSLQGMNTEAFF

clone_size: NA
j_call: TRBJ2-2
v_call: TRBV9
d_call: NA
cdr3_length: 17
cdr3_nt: TGTGCCAGCTCCTATGGCACGAGCCGCGCGAACACCGGGGAGCTGTTTTTT
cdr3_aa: CASSYGTSRANTGELFF

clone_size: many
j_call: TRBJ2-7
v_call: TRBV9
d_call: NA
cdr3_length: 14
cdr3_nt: TGTGCCAGCAGCGTGAGGCTAGGGGCCCACGAGCAGTACTTC
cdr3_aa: CASSVRLGAHEQYF

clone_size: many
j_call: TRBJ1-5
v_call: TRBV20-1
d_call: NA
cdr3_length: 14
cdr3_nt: TGCAGTGCTTGGACAGCGTCTAGCAATCAGCCCCAGCATTTT
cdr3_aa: CSAWTASSNQPQHF

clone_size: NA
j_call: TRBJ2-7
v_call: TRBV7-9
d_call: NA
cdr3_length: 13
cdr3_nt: TGTGCCAGCAGCCAATACGACAGCTACGAGCAGTACTTC
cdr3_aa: CASSQYDSYEQYF

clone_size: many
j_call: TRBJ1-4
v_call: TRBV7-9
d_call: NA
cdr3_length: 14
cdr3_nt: TGTGCCAGCAGCTTACTAGCAACTAATGAAAAACTGTTTTTT
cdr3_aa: CASSLLATNEKLFF

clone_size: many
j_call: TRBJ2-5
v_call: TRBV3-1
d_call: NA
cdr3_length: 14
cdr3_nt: TGTGCCAGCAGCCAAGGCGTGACCGAAGAGACCCAGTACTTC
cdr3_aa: CASSQGVTEETQYF

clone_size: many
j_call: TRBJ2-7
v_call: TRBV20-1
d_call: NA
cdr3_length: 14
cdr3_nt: TGCAGTGCTATTTTTGACAGCGGCCCCTACGAGCAGTACTTC
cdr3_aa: CSAIFDSGPYEQYF

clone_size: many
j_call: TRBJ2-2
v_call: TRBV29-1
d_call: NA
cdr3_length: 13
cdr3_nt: TGCAGCGCTCTCTTGTCGAACACCGGGGAGCTGTTTTTT
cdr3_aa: CSALLSNTGELFF

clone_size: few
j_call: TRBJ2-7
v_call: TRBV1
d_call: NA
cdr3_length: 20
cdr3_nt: TGCACCAGCAGCCAGGACCCGGCCCACGGATGTCTTGGCGGACCCTACGAGCAGTACTTC
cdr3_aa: CTSSQDPAHGCLGGPYEQYF

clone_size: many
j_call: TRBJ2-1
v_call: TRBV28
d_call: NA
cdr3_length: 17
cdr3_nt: TGTGCCAGCAGTAACCCCCCTGGGCCCAGCTCCTACAATGAGCAGTTCTTC
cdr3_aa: CASSNPPGPSSYNEQFF

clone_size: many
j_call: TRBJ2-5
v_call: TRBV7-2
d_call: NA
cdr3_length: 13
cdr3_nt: TGTGCCAGCAGCTCTAGTGCCGGAGAGACCCAGTACTTC
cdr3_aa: CASSSSAGETQYF

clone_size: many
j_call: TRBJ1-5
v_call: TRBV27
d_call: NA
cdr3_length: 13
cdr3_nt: TGTGCCAGCAGTTTAAGGGTTCTTCAGCCCCAGCATTTT
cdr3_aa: CASSLRVLQPQHF

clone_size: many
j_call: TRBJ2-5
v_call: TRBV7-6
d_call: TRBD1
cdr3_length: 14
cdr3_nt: TGTGCCAGCAGCTTGAGGGACAGCTGGGAGACCCAGTACTTC
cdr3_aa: CASSLRDSWETQYF

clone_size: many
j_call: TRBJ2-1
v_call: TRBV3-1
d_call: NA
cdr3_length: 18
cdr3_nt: TGTGCCAGCAGCCTTCTGGTCAATGGGGGAGCCCATTACAATGAGCAGTTCTTC
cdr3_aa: CASSLLVNGGAHYNEQFF

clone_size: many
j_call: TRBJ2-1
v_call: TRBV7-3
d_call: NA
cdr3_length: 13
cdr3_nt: TGTGCCAGCAGCTTCCAAGCGGGCAATGAGCAGTTCTTC
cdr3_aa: CASSFQAGNEQFF

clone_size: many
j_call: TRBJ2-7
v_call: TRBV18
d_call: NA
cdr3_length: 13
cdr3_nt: TGTGCCAGCTCACCACCTCGACAGTACGAGCAGTACTTC
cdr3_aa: CASSPPRQYEQYF

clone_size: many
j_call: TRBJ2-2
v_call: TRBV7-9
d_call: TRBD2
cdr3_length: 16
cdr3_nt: TGTGCCAGCAGGGAACTAGCGGGAGAAATAACCGGGGAGCTGTTTTTT
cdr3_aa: CASRELAGEITGELFF

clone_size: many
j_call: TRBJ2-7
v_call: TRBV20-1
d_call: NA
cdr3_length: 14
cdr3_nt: TGCAGTGCTAGAGTAGGCGGACCCCACTACGAGCAGTACTTC
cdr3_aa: CSARVGGPHYEQYF

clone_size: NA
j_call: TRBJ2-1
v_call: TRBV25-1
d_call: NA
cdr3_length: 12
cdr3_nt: TGTGCCAGCAGTGAATACGGGGATGAGCAGTTCTTC
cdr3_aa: CASSEYGDEQFF

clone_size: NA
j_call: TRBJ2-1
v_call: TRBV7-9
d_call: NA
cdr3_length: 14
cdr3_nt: TGTGCCAGCAGTGGCGCCTTCTCCTACAATGAGCAGTTCTTC
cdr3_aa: CASSGAFSYNEQFF

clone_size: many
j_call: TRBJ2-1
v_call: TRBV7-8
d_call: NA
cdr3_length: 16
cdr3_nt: TGTGCCAGCAGCTTAGAAGAGCGGAGGGGGGCTCATGAGCAGTTCTTC
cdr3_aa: CASSLEERRGAHEQFF

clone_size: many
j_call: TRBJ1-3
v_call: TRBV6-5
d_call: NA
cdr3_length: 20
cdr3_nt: TGTGCCAGCAGCGACGTAACCCTTTACCCGGGGGGGTCGATGGGAAACACCATATATTTT
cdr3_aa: CASSDVTLYPGGSMGNTIYF

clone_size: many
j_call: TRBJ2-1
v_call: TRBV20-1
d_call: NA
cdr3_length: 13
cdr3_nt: TGCAGTGCTAGAGAAGGAAGCGTAAATGAGCAGTTCTTC
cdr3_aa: CSAREGSVNEQFF

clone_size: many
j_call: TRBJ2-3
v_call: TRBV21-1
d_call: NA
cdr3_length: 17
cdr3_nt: TGTGCCAGCAGCAAAGGTACTAGCGGGAGTAAAACAGATACGCAGTATTTT
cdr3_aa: CASSKGTSGSKTDTQYF

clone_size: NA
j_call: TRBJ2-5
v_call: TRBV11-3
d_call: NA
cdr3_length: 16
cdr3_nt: TGTGCCAGCAGCTCGTTGGGCAGGGGCCTCCTTGGTACCCAGTACTTC
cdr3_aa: CASSSLGRGLLGTQYF

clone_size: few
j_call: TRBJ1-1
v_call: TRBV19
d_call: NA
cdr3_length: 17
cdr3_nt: TGTGCCAGTAACGAAGCTCGGGTCGGAAGTTTGAACACTGAAGCTTTCTTT
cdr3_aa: CASNEARVGSLNTEAFF

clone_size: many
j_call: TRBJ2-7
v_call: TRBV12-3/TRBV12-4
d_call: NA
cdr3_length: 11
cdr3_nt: TGTGCCAGCAGCAAGTCGGGCGAGCAGTACTTC
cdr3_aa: CASSKSGEQYF

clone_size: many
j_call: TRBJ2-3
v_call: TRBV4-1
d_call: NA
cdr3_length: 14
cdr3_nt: TGCGCCAGCAGCCAAGAAAAGGTGCCAGATACGCAGTATTTT
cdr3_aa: CASSQEKVPDTQYF

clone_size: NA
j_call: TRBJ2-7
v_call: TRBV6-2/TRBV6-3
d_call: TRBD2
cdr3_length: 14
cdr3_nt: TGTGCCTGCAGCCCGACTAGCGGGAGTGGTGAGCAGTACTTC
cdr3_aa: CACSPTSGSGEQYF

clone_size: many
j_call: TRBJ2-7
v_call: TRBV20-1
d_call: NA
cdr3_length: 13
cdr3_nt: TGCAGTGCTAGCTTTAGTGAGTCCTACGAGCAGTACTTC
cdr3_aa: CSASFSESYEQYF

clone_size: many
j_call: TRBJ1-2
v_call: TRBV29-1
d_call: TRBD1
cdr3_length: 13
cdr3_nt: TGCAGCGTTTTTGCAGGGGGAATCTATGGCTACACCTTC
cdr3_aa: CSVFAGGIYGYTF

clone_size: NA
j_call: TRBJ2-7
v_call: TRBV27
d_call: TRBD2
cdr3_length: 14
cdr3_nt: TGTGCCAGCAGTCTAGCGGGGTTAACCTACGAGCAGTACTTC
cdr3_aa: CASSLAGLTYEQYF

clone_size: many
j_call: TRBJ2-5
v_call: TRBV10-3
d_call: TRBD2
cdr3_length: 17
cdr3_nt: TGTGCCATCAGTGAGTCCGGGCTAGCGGGAACCGGGGAAACCCAGTACTTC
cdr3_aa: CAISESGLAGTGETQYF

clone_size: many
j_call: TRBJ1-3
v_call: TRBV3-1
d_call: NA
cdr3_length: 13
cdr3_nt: TGTGCCAGCAGCCAAGATACAGGAAACACCATATATTTT
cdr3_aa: CASSQDTGNTIYF

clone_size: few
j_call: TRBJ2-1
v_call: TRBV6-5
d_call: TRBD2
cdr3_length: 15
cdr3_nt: TGTGCCAGCAGTCAACTAGCGGGAGAATGCAATGAGCAGTTCTTC
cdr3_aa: CASSQLAGECNEQFF

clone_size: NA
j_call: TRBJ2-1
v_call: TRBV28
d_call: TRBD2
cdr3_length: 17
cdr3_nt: TGTGCCAGCAGTTTTTCTACGAGGGTAGCGGGAGGGCCTGAGCGGTTCTTC
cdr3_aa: CASSFSTRVAGGPERFF

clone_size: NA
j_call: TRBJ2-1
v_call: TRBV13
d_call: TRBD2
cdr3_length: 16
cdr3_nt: TGTGCCAGCAGCTTAATGCCTAGCGGGAGTTTCAATGAGCAGTTCTTC
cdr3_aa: CASSLMPSGSFNEQFF